What follows is one TCR beta chain and its context. The sample comes from a study of T cell responses to AZD1222 COVID-19 vaccine. V lost 5 bases and J 5 bases, leaving 6 bases between the germline ends. Germline loops: CDR1 SGHVS, CDR2 FQNEAQ. The CDR3 covers 11 residues. The protocol was immunoSEQ multiplex PCR, while the TCRdb copy is restricted to in-frame clones and leaves out a portion. The table has approximately 160,000 clones, around 88% seen once. This clonotype was sampled from an adult in good health. The specimen comprised peripheral blood, sampled on day 0 of AZD1222 vaccination. V usage is TRBV7-8 and J usage is TRBJ2-5; D call uncertain. The CDR3, as DNA: TGTGCCAGCAGCCGCGGCGAGACCCAGTACTTC. Translated, it gives CASSRGETQYF. Combining the CDR3 with reference TRBV7-8 and TRBJ2-5 gives the whole variable domain GAGVSQSPRYKVAKRGQDVALRCDPISGHVSLFWYQQALGQGPEFLTYFQNEAQLDKSGLPSDRFFAERPEGSVSTLKIQRTQQEDSAVYLCASSRGETQYFGPGTRLLVL.